The clone carrying this T cell receptor beta chain was seen ten or more times. Template switching by 5'RACE produced TCR cDNA, adding a universal primer site and UMIs. One entry per CDR3 protein results from TCRdb running MiXCR on the 5' RACE reads. The table lists tens of thousands of distinct CDR3 sequences, under 8% of them singletons. CDR1 is MRHNA and CDR2 is SNTAGT in the germline V gene. The CDR3 totals 16 residues. V gave up 0 bases and J gave up 0 bases; unmatched junction bases: 2. This record comes from a study of T cells after yellow fever vaccination. The V gene is TRBV6-4, the J gene TRBJ2-3, with TRBD2 matching over 8 bases. The clonotype originates from a man between 18 and 29 years old who received the YFV17D yellow fever vaccine. The sequences come from CD8+ T cells sorted from PBMCs, collected about 41 days after the first yellow fever vaccination. The CDR3 spells CASSDSASGSTDTQYF. The CDR3 nucleotides read TGTGCCAGCAGTGACTCGGCTAGCGGGAGCACAGATACGCAGTATTTT.